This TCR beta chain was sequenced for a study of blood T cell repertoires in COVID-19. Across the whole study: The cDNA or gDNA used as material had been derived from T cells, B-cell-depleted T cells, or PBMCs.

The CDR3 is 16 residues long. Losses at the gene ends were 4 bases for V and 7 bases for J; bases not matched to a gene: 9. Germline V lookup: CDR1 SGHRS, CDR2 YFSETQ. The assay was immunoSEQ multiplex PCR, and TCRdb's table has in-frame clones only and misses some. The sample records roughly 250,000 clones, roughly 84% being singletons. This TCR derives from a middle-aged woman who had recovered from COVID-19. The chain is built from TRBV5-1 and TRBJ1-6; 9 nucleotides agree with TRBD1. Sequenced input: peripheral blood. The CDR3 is CASSASLQGANSPLHF. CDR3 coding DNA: TGCGCCAGCAGCGCGAGCTTACAGGGGGCGAATTCACCCCTCCACTTT.